This TCR beta chain comes out of a study of T cell repertoires in cytomegalovirus infection. This clonotype turned up a few times. As yet, its antigen is unknown. Trimming stripped 0 bases from V and 5 bases from J, with 14 bases between. Germline V gene sequence: CDR1 MGHRA, CDR2 YSYEKL. This CDR3 has 15 amino acids. TCRdb independently ran MiXCR on the reads; one entry per CDR3 protein. The sample has about 920,000 distinct CDR3 sequences; roughly 31% are singletons. The origin of this receptor is a human donor in good health (CMV status not recorded). Some clones in this sample may be carry-over from other donors' samples. Specimen: cultured CD8+ T cells from PBMCs, collected from culture after CMV antigen stimulation. V and J are TRBV4-1 and TRBJ2-7, with no clear D. This CDR3 reads CASSQDWDSSNEQYF. As DNA, the CDR3 is TGCGCCAGCAGCCAAGATTGGGATAGCAGTAACGAGCAGTACTTC.